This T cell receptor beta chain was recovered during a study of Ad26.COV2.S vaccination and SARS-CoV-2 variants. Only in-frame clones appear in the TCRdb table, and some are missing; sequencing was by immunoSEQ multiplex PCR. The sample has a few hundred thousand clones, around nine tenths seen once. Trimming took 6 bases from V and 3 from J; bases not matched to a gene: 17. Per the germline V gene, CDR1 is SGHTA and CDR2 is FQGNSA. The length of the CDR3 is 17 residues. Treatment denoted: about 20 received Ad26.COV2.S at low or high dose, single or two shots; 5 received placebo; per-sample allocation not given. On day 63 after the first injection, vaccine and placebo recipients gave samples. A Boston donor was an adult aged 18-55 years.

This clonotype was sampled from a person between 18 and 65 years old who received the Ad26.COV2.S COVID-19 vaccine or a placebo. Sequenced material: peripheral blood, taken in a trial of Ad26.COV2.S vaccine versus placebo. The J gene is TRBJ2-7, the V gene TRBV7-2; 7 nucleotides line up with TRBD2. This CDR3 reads CASRSGRRDSSGYEQYF. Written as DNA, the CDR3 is TGTGCCAGCAGATCCGGGAGGAGAGATTCGTCGGGCTACGAGCAGTACTTC.